A selection of T cell receptor beta chains follows, all from one sample in a study of blood T cells in healthy people across ages. TCRdb reprocessed the 5' RACE reads with MiXCR, giving one entry per CDR3 protein. The top ten hold about 8% of the sample, which has around 1.7 million distinct CDR3 sequences, 28% seen once. The specimen was blood. The receptors originated from a woman in her thirties in good health. Both conserved end residues are part of each CDR3. A D gene is named only where the DNA matches it firmly.

J	D	V	length	CDR3
TRBJ2-1	.	TRBV24-1	17	CATSDLRSRPVGNEQFF
TRBJ2-1	.	TRBV11-2	15	CASSPRGLQANEQFF
TRBJ2-3	.	TRBV6-5	12	CASTSGTDAQYF
TRBJ1-2	TRBD1	TRBV2	14	CASSGQGTGYGYTF
TRBJ2-1	TRBD2	TRBV7-9	15	CASSTTGTIYNEQFF
TRBJ2-7	.	TRBV28	17	CASSPPLPGGPLDEQYF
TRBJ2-1	.	TRBV24-1	16	CTTSPNGALVSNEQFF
TRBJ2-1	TRBD2	TRBV15	18	CATSRISIAGSSYNEQFF
TRBJ2-2	.	TRBV7-3	13	CASSPDNTGELFF
TRBJ2-1	TRBD2	TRBV11-3	15	CASSRETSGNNEQFF
TRBJ2-7	TRBD1	TRBV4-1	14	CASSQEGTGYEQYF
TRBJ2-7	.	TRBV14	14	CASSHRDLTYEQYF
TRBJ2-7	TRBD2	TRBV28	17	CASSSILGLAELYEQYF
TRBJ2-1	.	TRBV9	16	CASSVPGGARGETQFF
TRBJ2-5	TRBD1	TRBV6-5	18	CASSFRPIGQGARETQYF
TRBJ2-3	TRBD1	TRBV27	17	CASSSTSDRDVADTQYF